The 31 T cell receptor beta chains below were found in one sample sequenced in a study of Ad26.COV2.S vaccination and SARS-CoV-2 variants. Treatment in this sample: about 20 received Ad26.COV2.S at low or high dose, single or two shots; 5 received placebo; per-sample allocation not given. The study sampled participants on day 63 after the first vaccine or placebo injection. Produced via immunoSEQ multiplex PCR; TCRdb's table is partial and in-frame only. Seen here are approximately 480,000 clones, 87% observed once, and the top ten hold about 13%. The sample consisted of peripheral blood, taken in a trial of Ad26.COV2.S vaccine versus placebo. The origin of the receptors is a person aged 18-60 years who received the Ad26.COV2.S COVID-19 vaccine or a placebo.

The J gene is TRBJ1-4, the V gene TRBV28; the D gene is possibly TRBD1 (6 bases). This CDR3 contains 15 residues. Trimming took 6 bases from V and 4 from J, leaving 15 bases between them. Germline CDR1 reads MDHEN; CDR2 reads SYDVKM. The CDR3 nucleotides read TGTGCCAGCAGAAGTGCAGGACAGTATAATGAAAAACTGTTTTTT. It encodes CASRSAGQYNEKLFF.

The chain links TRBV5-1 to TRBJ2-3; D possibly corresponds to TRBD2 (6 bases). The CDR3 has 13 amino acids. Germline V CDR1 and CDR2: SGHRS, YFSETQ. V was cut by 4 bases and J by 2 bases, with 8 bases left in between. The CDR3 protein is CASSPGDTDTQYF. In nucleotides, the CDR3 is TGCGCCAGCAGCCCGGGAGACACAGATACGCAGTATTTT.

The V gene is TRBV30, the J gene TRBJ2-7; 8 positions match TRBD2. Unmatched junction bases numbered 14, after V lost 0 bases and J lost 7 bases. The CDR3 sequence is 16 residues long. The germline V gene encodes CDR1 GTSNPN and CDR2 SVGIG (reference sequence). The CDR3 DNA reads as TGTGCCTGGAGTGTACGTGGTCTAGCGGGCTTGGGGGAGCAGTACTTC. As protein: CAWSVRGLAGLGEQYF.

The J gene is TRBJ2-2, the V gene TRBV5-1; TRBD2 might be the D (6 bases). Germline V gives CDR1 SGHRS, CDR2 YFSETQ. The CDR3 is 17 residues long. V shed 2 bases and J shed 4 bases, with 18 bases lying between them. The CDR3 nucleotides are TGCGCCAGCAGCTTTAATAGTGCGGGAACAGCCACCGGGGAGCTGTTTTTT. Protein: CASSFNSAGTATGELFF.

A few counts support this clone. J is TRBJ2-2 and V is TRBV25-1; the D gene is possibly TRBD1 (6 bases). Germline assignment: CDR1 MGHDK and CDR2 SYGVNS. The ends were cut back, 2 bases at V and 5 bases at J, with 12 bases in the middle. The CDR3 extends over 15 amino acids. The CDR3 spells CASSEETGRTGELFF. The CDR3, as DNA: TGTGCCAGCAGTGAAGAGACAGGACGAACCGGGGAGCTGTTTTTT.

The V call is TRBV7-8, the J call TRBJ2-3, with D possibly matching TRBD1 (5 bases). The CDR3 has 15 residues. Germline V CDR1 and CDR2: SGHVS, FQNEAQ. Trimming stripped 3 bases from V and 0 bases from J, with 10 bases between. CDR3 in DNA: TGTGCCAGCAGCTTTCGACAGCCTAGCACAGATACGCAGTATTTT. Its protein product is CASSFRQPSTDTQYF.

This clone was observed a handful of times. This chain connects TRBV6-6 to TRBJ1-1, with a possible D match to TRBD1 (6 bases). Trimming took off 2 bases at V and 5 bases at J, with 12 bases between the two ends. Germline V gives CDR1 MNHNY, CDR2 SVGAGI (reference sequence). The length of the CDR3 is 14 residues. The CDR3 sequence: CASSYLGRGTEAFF. The CDR3 DNA follows: TGTGCCAGCAGTTACCTGGGGAGGGGGACTGAAGCTTTCTTT.

In this sample, this clone turned up once. The J gene is TRBJ2-7, the V gene TRBV6-5; 10 nucleotides match TRBD2. With V trimmed by 6 bases and J by 1 base, 3 bases remained unmatched. Germline assignment: CDR1 MNHEY and CDR2 SVGAGI. This CDR3 spans 14 amino acids. CDR3 nucleotide sequence: TGTGCCAGCAGATCTAGCGGGGGATCCTACGAGCAGTACTTC. Its translation: CASRSSGGSYEQYF.

V usage is TRBV11-2 and J usage is TRBJ1-6; perhaps TRBD1 as D (5 bases). Per the germline V gene, CDR1 is SGHAT and CDR2 is FQNNGV. V was trimmed by 0 bases and J by 6 bases, leaving 9 bases between them. This CDR3 contains 15 residues. Here the CDR3 DNA reads TGTGCCAGCAGCTTAGAGGGACGGGCTAATTCACCCCTCCACTTT. Translating it yields CASSLEGRANSPLHF.

The table lists this clone with a count of one. This sequence joins TRBV9 and TRBJ2-7; TRBD1 might be the D (5 bases). V gave up 0 bases and J gave up 2 bases, with 12 bases separating them. This CDR3 is built from 15 residues. Germline CDR1 SGDLS, CDR2 YYNGEE. The CDR3 region is CASSVGVQGTYEQYF. The CDR3 DNA follows: TGTGCCAGCAGCGTAGGGGTTCAGGGCACCTACGAGCAGTACTTC.

The rearrangement joins TRBV28 to TRBJ2-5, with TRBD1 matching 10 bases. The CDR3 extends over 15 amino acids. V shed 6 bases, J shed 3 bases, and the junction held 7 bases outside the gene matches. Germline V gives CDR1 MDHEN, CDR2 SYDVKM. Here the CDR3 DNA reads TGTGCCAGCAGCAGAGCCGGGACAGGGGAAGAGACCCAGTACTTC. Encoded protein: CASSRAGTGEETQYF.

This rearrangement joins TRBV10-3 to TRBJ2-6; tentatively, D is TRBD1 (5 bases). The CDR3 consists of 14 residues. CDR1 is ENHRY, CDR2 SYGVKD, per germline. The germline V and J ends were trimmed by 6 bases and 2 bases, with 8 bases remaining between them. CDR3 residues: CAIRQATGANVLTF. The CDR3 DNA sequence: TGTGCCATCAGACAGGCTACTGGGGCCAACGTCCTGACTTTC.

This clone appeared a single time. The J gene is TRBJ1-5, the V gene TRBV2; D might be TRBD1 (5 bases). Germline CDR1 is SNHLY and CDR2 is FYNNEI. Trimming removed 1 base at V and 7 bases at J, with 17 bases between. CDR3 length equals 16 residues. CDR3 loop: CASSEGGRREWQPQHF. CDR3 nucleotides: TGTGCCAGCAGTGAAGGGGGACGGAGGGAGTGGCAGCCCCAGCATTTT.

The V call is TRBV29-1, the J call TRBJ2-3; D is possibly TRBD2 (6 bases). This CDR3 has 16 amino acids. V was shortened by 4 bases and J by 3 bases, with 20 bases between the two germline ends. Germline values: CDR1 SQVTM, CDR2 ANQGSEA. CDR3 region: CSVAGVVSGHTDTQYF. For the CDR3, the DNA is TGCAGCGTTGCGGGGGTCGTTAGCGGCCATACAGATACGCAGTATTTT.

This chain joins TRBV9 and TRBJ2-1; 8 bases map to TRBD1. The CDR3 loop spans 14 amino acids. Germline loops: CDR1 SGDLS, CDR2 YYNGEE. The V and J ends lost 0 bases and 7 bases, in that order; junction bases with no gene match: 3. Written as DNA, the CDR3 is TGTGCCAGCAGCGTAGTGGACAGGGATAATGAGCAGTTCTTC. Translation gives CASSVVDRDNEQFF.

The chain joins TRBV11-3 to TRBJ2-1; a possible D gene is TRBD1 (6 bases). The CDR3 is made up of 14 amino acids. The V gene lost 1 base and the J gene lost 9 bases, with 13 bases spanning the gap. The germline V gene encodes CDR1 SGHNT and CDR2 YENEEA. The CDR3 is CASSLAGVVGEQFF. CDR3 DNA sequence: TGTGCCAGCAGCTTAGCAGGGGTTGTAGGTGAGCAGTTCTTC.

The chain has TRBV5-1 and TRBJ1-1; no reliable D call. CDR3 length: 13 residues. Per the germline V gene, CDR1 is SGHRS and CDR2 is YFSETQ. V lost 3 bases and J 1 base, leaving 7 bases between the germline ends. CDR3 protein: CASSWDTNTEAFF. CDR3 coding DNA: TGCGCCAGCAGCTGGGATACGAACACTGAAGCTTTCTTT.

This clone was recorded only once. The V call is TRBV28, the J call TRBJ2-7; D is perhaps TRBD2 (7 bases). Trimming took off 5 bases at V and 0 bases at J, with 14 bases between the two ends. CDR1 is MDHEN, CDR2 SYDVKM, per germline. CDR3 length equals 15 residues. The CDR3 loop reads CASSLGGVISYEQYF. Written as DNA, the CDR3 is TGTGCCAGCAGTCTAGGGGGGGTGATCTCCTACGAGCAGTACTTC. The whole variable domain, filled in from reference TRBV28 and TRBJ2-7, reads DVKVTQSSRYLVKRTGEKVFLECVQDMDHENMFWYRQDPGLGLRLIYFSYDVKMKEKGDIPEGYSVSREKKERFSLILESASTNQTSMYLCASSLGGVISYEQYFGPGTRLTVT.

The V call is TRBV12-3 or TRBV12-4, the J call TRBJ2-1; no reliable D call. The V and J ends lost 3 bases and 5 bases respectively, with 8 bases between them. CDR3 length equals 13 residues. CDR3 protein: CASSFSPHNEQFF. The CDR3 nucleotides read TGTGCCAGCAGTTTTAGCCCACACAATGAGCAGTTCTTC.

This rearrangement joins TRBV14 to TRBJ2-3; 7 nucleotides line up with TRBD1. Germline values: CDR1 SGHDN, CDR2 FVKESK. The CDR3 covers 15 residues. Unmatched junction bases numbered 10, after V lost 6 bases and J lost 4 bases. Written as DNA, the CDR3 is TGTGCCAGCAGTCGCGGACAGGCCTTCGCAGATACGCAGTATTTT. Translated, it gives CASSRGQAFADTQYF.

V and J are TRBV11-2 and TRBJ2-5, with 14 positions matching TRBD2. V lost 8 bases to trimming and J lost 5 bases; unmatched junction nucleotides: 7. The CDR3 length is 15 residues. The V gene's germline CDR1 is SGHAT and CDR2 FQNNGV. The DNA of the CDR3 is TGTGCCAGCGGGGGGGGACTAGCGGGAGCGGAGACCCAGTACTTC. Residues: CASGGGLAGAETQYF.

This clone was seen once. CDR3 loop: CASSWGGIAQENTEAFF. The CDR3 bases are TGTGCCAGCAGCTGGGGGGGTATTGCCCAGGAGAACACTGAAGCTTTCTTT. The rearrangement links TRBV4-2 to TRBJ1-1, with D possibly TRBD1 on 5 matching bases. The ends were cut back, 5 bases at V and 1 base at J, with 20 bases in the middle. Germline V gene sequence: CDR1 LGHNA, CDR2 YNFKEQ. The CDR3 sequence is 17 residues long.

The DNA of the CDR3 is TGTGCCAGCAGCGGCGGGACGCCGTGGGATTCACCCCTCCACTTT. This translates into CASSGGTPWDSPLHF. V usage is TRBV7-9 and J usage is TRBJ1-6; D might be TRBD1 (5 bases). This CDR3 spans 15 amino acids. The ends were cut back, 5 bases at V and 8 bases at J, with 16 bases in the middle. CDR1 SEHNR and CDR2 FQNEAQ come from the germline V gene (reference sequence).

The chain uses TRBV3-1 (or the pseudogene TRBV3-2) and TRBJ2-3, with 11 nucleotides matching TRBD2. CDR3 length: 18 residues. Germline V gene data show CDR1 as LGHDT and CDR2 as YNNKEL (reference sequence). V lost 4 bases and J lost 8; bases outside the gene matches: 17. DNA of the CDR3: TGTGCCAGCAGCCCTTCACCCGCGACTAGCGGGGCCGGGGGTACGCAGTATTTT. The encoded protein is CASSPSPATSGAGGTQYF.

This rearrangement joins TRBV30 to TRBJ1-1; tentatively, D is TRBD1 (6 bases). Trimming left V 8 bases short and J 5 bases short, with 18 bases between. There are 13 residues in the CDR3. Germline-derived CDR1 and CDR2 are GTSNPN and SVGIG (reference sequence). The CDR3 here is CARREGGGTEAFF. Written as DNA, the CDR3 is TGTGCCCGCCGGGAGGGGGGCGGGACTGAAGCTTTCTTT.

The chain carries TRBV19 and TRBJ2-5, with TRBD1 identical over 9 bases. Trimming removed 4 bases from V and 6 bases from J; junction bases left unmatched: 3. CDR3 size: 13 residues. The germline V gene has CDR1 LNHDA and CDR2 SQIVND (reference sequence). DNA of the CDR3: TGTGCCAGTAGTACGGGACAGGGCCAGACCCAGTACTTC. Residues: CASSTGQGQTQYF.

This chain uses TRBV5-8 with TRBJ2-3, with D hard to call. Trimming cost V 5 bases and J 0 bases, with 10 bases left between them. This CDR3 contains 14 residues. Germline V lookup: CDR1 SGHTS, CDR2 YDEGEE. The DNA for the CDR3 is TGTGCCAGCAGTAGGACGGCTAGCACAGATACGCAGTATTTT. Translating gives CASSRTASTDTQYF.

The chain couples TRBV30 to TRBJ1-4; D not resolved. The germline CDR1 and CDR2 sequences are GTSNPN and SVGIG (reference sequence). Trimming took off 4 bases at V and 4 bases at J, with 10 bases between the two ends. The CDR3 covers 13 residues. The CDR3 sequence: CAWTGAGNEKLFF. DNA of the CDR3: TGTGCCTGGACCGGCGCCGGTAATGAAAAACTGTTTTTT.

This clone was seen just once. The gene calls are TRBV5-1 and TRBJ1-3, with D hard to call. V lost 7 bases, J lost 3 bases, and 20 bases lay in between. Germline CDR1 reads SGHRS; CDR2 reads YFSETQ. The CDR3 is made up of 16 amino acids. The CDR3 sequence is CASVNFPGAGGNTIYF. In DNA, the CDR3 is TGCGCCAGCGTCAACTTCCCGGGCGCGGGTGGAAACACCATATATTTT.

J is TRBJ2-2 and V is TRBV7-2, with D unresolved. Deletions cut 5 bases from V and 5 bases from J, with 15 bases between. This CDR3 is built from 15 residues. The germline CDR1 and CDR2 sequences are SGHTA and FQGNSA. The CDR3 DNA is TGTGCCAGCAGCCCCAGAGGCGTGGGGACCGGGGAGCTGTTTTTT. Translated: CASSPRGVGTGELFF.

This chain joins TRBV3-1 (or the pseudogene TRBV3-2) and TRBJ1-6, with D maybe TRBD1 (5 bases). CDR1 is LGHDT and CDR2 is YNNKEL in the germline V gene (reference sequence). This CDR3 comprises 13 residues. V lost 4 bases to trimming and J lost 10 bases, with 11 bases between them. The chain's CDR3 is CASSPQGPSPLHF. DNA of the CDR3: TGTGCCAGCAGCCCTCAGGGTCCATCACCCCTCCACTTT.